This TCR beta chain was recorded in a study of T cells after yellow fever vaccination. The germline gives CDR1 SGHTA, CDR2 FQGNSA. The CDR3 contains 16 residues. V shed 5 bases, J shed 3 bases, and the junction held 9 bases outside the gene matches. One entry per CDR3 protein, called by TCRdb with MiXCR from the 5' RACE reads. In the table there are about 340,000 distinct CDR3 sequences, roughly 8.7% of which are singletons. The sample holds a few counts of this clonotype. The rearrangement joins TRBV7-2 to TRBJ2-3, with 9 bases that match TRBD1. This material consisted of PBMCs, taken on the day of the first yellow fever vaccination. The receptor comes from a man between 18 and 29 years old who received the YFV17D yellow fever vaccine. The CDR3 protein is CASSTTRQGGTDTQYF. The CDR3 DNA sequence: TGTGCCAGCAGCACCACACGACAGGGGGGTACAGATACGCAGTATTTT.